This T cell receptor beta chain was profiled in a study of blood T cell repertoires in COVID-19. Germline assignment: CDR1 SEHNR and CDR2 FQNEAQ (reference sequence). The CDR3 consists of 12 residues. Trimming took 8 bases from V and 3 from J, leaving 8 bases between them. Repertoires were generated with immunoSEQ multiplex PCR, while TCRdb's copy carries only in-frame clones and drops some. The sample holds roughly 38,000 clones; 65% to 85% are singletons and the top ten take approximately 9.1%. This clonotype was sampled from a man aged 55 to 70 in a cohort sampled during active COVID-19. This chain joins TRBV7-9 and TRBJ2-4; D ambiguous. Sequenced sample: peripheral blood. The CDR3 DNA sequence: TGTGCCAGCCACAGCCTCAAAAACATTCAGTACTTC. Protein product: CASHSLKNIQYF.